Each of the 30 T cell receptor beta chains below was sequenced from the same sample in a study of HIV-infected patients and healthy controls. Follow-up blood was drawn about 14 weeks, roughly three months, after antiretroviral therapy began. The repertoire came from unfractionated whole blood and reflected all unsorted peripheral T cells. cDNA was made from approximately 0.55 ug RNA using alpha and beta constant primers. Alpha and beta chain libraries were made separately by chain-specific third strand synthesis with multiplexing indices. From the 5' RACE reads, TCRdb called clonotypes with MiXCR, one entry per CDR3 protein. This sample has about 7,900 distinct CDR3 sequences, with approximately 8.7% found just once. The sample in question was blood, obtained during antiretroviral therapy. Receptor source: an adult with HIV infection.

This clonotype was seen many times. The chain joins TRBV5-5 to TRBJ2-7; D uncertain. Germline CDR1 reads SGHKS; CDR2 reads YYEKEE (reference sequence). V was shortened by 2 bases and J by 4 bases, with 10 bases between the two germline ends. CDR3 length: 13 amino acids. The chain's CDR3 is CASSFGPEYEQYF. The CDR3 nucleotides read TGTGCCAGCAGCTTTGGCCCAGAATACGAGCAGTACTTC.

This clonotype was counted at least ten times. This sequence joins TRBV29-1 and TRBJ2-3; the match to TRBD1 covers 8 bases. CDR3 length equals 15 residues. J lost 4 bases, V lost 0 bases, and 6 bases had no gene match. Per the germline V gene, CDR1 is SQVTM and CDR2 is ANQGSEA. Here the CDR3 reads CSVEDRTGYPDTQYF. The DNA for the CDR3 is TGCAGCGTTGAAGATAGGACAGGGTATCCAGATACGCAGTATTTT.

Sample share makes this clonotype medium-sized. The rearrangement uses TRBV7-8 and TRBJ2-7; perhaps TRBD1 as D (7 bases). Looked up from germline, CDR1 is SGHVS and CDR2 is FQNEAQ. The CDR3 extends over 15 amino acids. Trimming shortened V by 5 bases and J by 5 bases, and 19 bases separated the two germline ends. CDR3 nucleotides: TGTGCCAGCAGCCCGACAGGGACACTAGCTCACGAGCAGTACTTC. Its translation is CASSPTGTLAHEQYF.

This clonotype was detected many times. At one boundary the junction diverges from the germline segment, which might be a read error. This sequence joins TRBV28 and TRBJ1-3; unclear D gene. Germline V lookup: CDR1 MDHEN, CDR2 SYDVKM. The CDR3 consists of 14 residues. The CDR3 sequence is CASSFGSSGNTIYF. DNA for the CDR3: TGTGCCAGTAGTTTCGGGTCGTCTGGAAACACCATATATTTT.

The rearrangement joins TRBV11-2 to TRBJ2-5; possible D gene TRBD2, 6 bases. Trimming pared 4 bases from V and 4 bases from J, leaving 19 bases between. CDR3 length equals 16 residues. Germline V gene data show CDR1 as SGHAT and CDR2 as FQNNGV. The CDR3 DNA reads as TGTGCCAGCAGCTCCCGGGGACTCTCCGGGGGAGAGACCCAGTACTTC. Its protein is CASSSRGLSGGETQYF.

This clonotype is labeled medium-sized (0.01 to 0.1%). J is TRBJ2-1 and V is TRBV27; D call uncertain. V shed 6 bases and J shed 6 bases, with 9 bases lying between them. The CDR3 sequence is 12 residues long. Germline CDR1 MNHEY, CDR2 SMNVEV (reference sequence). CDR3 loop: CASSPDSNEQFF. DNA for the CDR3: TGTGCCAGCAGCCCCGACTCCAATGAGCAGTTCTTC.

In its sample, this clonotype was seen many times. The chain carries TRBV9 and TRBJ2-5, with TRBD2 matching 9 bases. Germline CDR1 reads SGDLS; CDR2 reads YYNGEE. This CDR3 is 17 amino acids long. The junction had 12 bases not matched to a gene; V was cut back by 4 bases and J by 2 bases. The DNA for the CDR3 is TGTGCCAGCAGCCCCCGACTAGCGGAGAGGTATCAAGAGACCCAGTACTTC. This encodes CASSPRLAERYQETQYF.

This clonotype is medium-sized within its sample. This chain uses TRBV6-6 with TRBJ2-7; D not resolved. Germline V gene data show CDR1 as MNHNY and CDR2 as SVGAGI (reference sequence). Trimming stripped 0 bases from V and 3 bases from J, with 15 bases between. The CDR3 contains 16 residues. In DNA, the CDR3 is TGTGCCAGCAGTTACTCGAAGCTCTTGGCCGGCTACGAGCAGTACTTC. Its translation is CASSYSKLLAGYEQYF.

In its sample, this clonotype is medium-sized. This chain uses TRBV12-5 with TRBJ2-1, with D unresolved. In germline, CDR1 is LGHNT, CDR2 FRNRAP. Trimming pared 3 bases from V and 5 bases from J, leaving 8 bases between. This CDR3 contains 13 residues. The CDR3, as DNA: TGTGCTAGTGGTTTCCACAGAGACAATGAGCAGTTCTTC. It is translated as CASGFHRDNEQFF.

This clonotype showed up many times. This sequence joins TRBV29-1 and TRBJ2-5; TRBD1 might be the D (5 bases). Trimming left V 6 bases short and J 1 base short, with 12 bases between. From germline, CDR1 is SQVTM and CDR2 ANQGSEA. The CDR3 runs to 13 residues. The CDR3 region has the DNA TGCAGCGTAGCCCGACAGCCCCAAGAGACCCAGTACTTC. Amino acids: CSVARQPQETQYF.

This clonotype was observed many times. The V gene is TRBV7-8, the J gene TRBJ2-1; tentatively, D is TRBD1 or TRBD2 (6 bases each). Germline V gene lookup returns CDR1 SGHVS and CDR2 FQNEAQ. The CDR3 totals 15 residues. V lost 3 bases to trimming and J lost 4 bases, with 13 bases between them. CDR3 sequence reads: CASSLGRGPYNEQFF. CDR3 in DNA: TGTGCCAGCAGCTTGGGTCGGGGGCCTTACAATGAGCAGTTCTTC.

This clonotype is medium-sized (0.01 to 0.1%) by share. This chain links TRBV4-3 with TRBJ2-1; 14 nucleotides match TRBD2. The CDR3 spans 19 residues. The J segment lost 9 bases and the V segment lost 0 bases, leaving 13 bases of the junction unmatched. Looked up from germline, CDR1 is LGHNA and CDR2 is YSLEER. The CDR3 protein is CASSQDSETSGRAEGEQFF. CDR3 DNA: TGCGCCAGCAGCCAAGATTCCGAGACTAGCGGGAGGGCCGAGGGTGAGCAGTTCTTC.

This clonotype was seen a few times. This chain joins TRBV7-2 and TRBJ2-7, with a weak D call TRBD1 (6 bases). Trimming removed 5 bases from V and 2 bases from J, with 10 bases in between. The CDR3 covers 13 residues. Germline assignment: CDR1 SGHTA and CDR2 FQGNSA. The CDR3 here is CASSRQEAYEQYF. The CDR3 nucleotides are TGTGCCAGCAGCCGACAGGAGGCCTACGAGCAGTACTTC.

By sample share, this clonotype is medium-sized. This chain connects TRBV6-5 to TRBJ2-3; the match to TRBD2 covers 7 bases. Losses at the gene ends were 2 bases for V and 1 base for J; bases not matched to a gene: 6. The length of the CDR3 is 16 residues. Germline assignment: CDR1 MNHEY and CDR2 SVGAGI. CDR3 in DNA: TGTGCCAGCAGTTACGGGCTAGCGGAACGCACAGATACGCAGTATTTT. Translated, it gives CASSYGLAERTDTQYF.

Ten or more counts support this clonotype. The V gene is TRBV19, the J gene TRBJ1-1, with D maybe TRBD1 (5 bases). Germline values: CDR1 LNHDA, CDR2 SQIVND (reference sequence). There are 15 residues in the CDR3. V was clipped by 6 bases and J by 0 bases, with 14 bases between them. The CDR3: CASSIGRGLNTEAFF. CDR3 bases: TGTGCCAGTAGCATTGGGAGGGGACTGAACACTGAAGCTTTCTTT. Drawing the rest from reference TRBV19 and TRBJ1-1, the complete variable domain is DGGITQSPKYLFRKEGQNVTLSCEQNLNHDAMYWYRQDPGQGLRLIYYSQIVNDFQKGDIAEGYSVSREKKESFPLTVTSAQKNPTAFYLCASSIGRGLNTEAFFGQGTRLTVV.

By proportion, this clonotype is medium-sized (0.01 to 0.1%). V and J are TRBV28 and TRBJ2-7; maybe TRBD2 (7 bases). With 6 bases removed from V and 3 bases from J, the gap between germline ends came to 21 bases. CDR1 and CDR2 (germline): MDHEN, SYDVKM. This CDR3 is 16 amino acids long. Written as DNA, the CDR3 is TGTGCCAGCAGGCCCACGCGGGGGCGGAGATTCTACGAGCAGTACTTC. Encoded protein: CASRPTRGRRFYEQYF. The full variable domain, with the rest looked up from reference TRBV28 and TRBJ2-7, is DVKVTQSSRYLVKRTGEKVFLECVQDMDHENMFWYRQDPGLGLRLIYFSYDVKMKEKGDIPEGYSVSREKKERFSLILESASTNQTSMYLCASRPTRGRRFYEQYFGPGTRLTVT.

This clonotype is medium-sized in the sample. The chain links TRBV30 to TRBJ2-2, with 11 bases matching TRBD1. Germline loops: CDR1 GTSNPN, CDR2 SVGIG (reference sequence). Unmatched junction bases numbered 11, after V lost 7 bases and J lost 4 bases. This CDR3 comprises 16 residues. DNA of the CDR3: TGTGCCTACACGATGGACAGGGGGCGCCTCACCGGGGAGCTGTTTTTT. Translating gives CAYTMDRGRLTGELFF. Combining the CDR3 with reference TRBV30 and TRBJ2-2 gives the whole variable domain SQTIHQWPATLVQPVGSPLSLECTVEGTSNPNLYWYRQAAGRGLQLLFYSVGIGQISSEVPQNLSASRPQDRQFILSSKKLLLSDSGFYLCAYTMDRGRLTGELFFGEGSRLTVL.

At least ten counts were recorded for this clonotype. The V and J genes are TRBV7-8 and TRBJ2-5; D is unclear. There are 10 residues in the CDR3. From germline, CDR1 is SGHVS and CDR2 FQNEAQ. The V end was cut by 5 bases, the J end by 5 bases, with 3 bases between. CDR3 region: CASSIETQYF. DNA of the CDR3: TGTGCCAGCAGCATTGAGACCCAGTACTTC.

The sample holds many counts of this clonotype. The chain couples TRBV5-1 to TRBJ2-1; the match to TRBD1 covers 9 bases. V was clipped by 6 bases and J by 6 bases; unmatched bases: 10. CDR3 length equals 15 residues. CDR1 is SGHRS and CDR2 is YFSETQ in the germline V gene. The CDR3 loop reads CASKGKGQGFNEQFF. The CDR3 DNA reads as TGCGCCAGCAAAGGCAAGGGACAGGGATTCAATGAGCAGTTCTTC. The full variable domain, with the rest looked up from reference TRBV5-1 and TRBJ2-1, is KAGVTQTPRYLIKTRGQQVTLSCSPISGHRSVSWYQQTPGQGLQFLFEYFSETQRNKGNFPGRFSGRQFSNSRSEMNVSTLELGDSALYLCASKGKGQGFNEQFFGPGTRLTVL.

This clonotype was seen only a few times. The V gene is TRBV5-1, the J gene TRBJ2-5; TRBD2 agrees at 9 bases. V was pared by 2 bases and J by 2 bases, with 1 base of the junction left unmatched. Germline V CDR1 and CDR2: SGHRS, YFSETQ. CDR3 length equals 14 residues. This CDR3 is CASSFSGGQETQYF. The CDR3 DNA reads as TGCGCCAGCAGCTTTAGCGGGGGTCAAGAGACCCAGTACTTC.

This clonotype was detected many times. The chain is built from TRBV6-2 or TRBV6-3 and TRBJ1-1; unclear D gene. This CDR3 spans 13 amino acids. Per the germline V gene, CDR1 is MNHEY and CDR2 is SVGEGT. Between the trimmed V and J ends, which lost 0 bases and 1 base, there was a span of 3 bases. The CDR3 sequence: CASSYSENTEAFF. The CDR3 nucleotides read TGTGCCAGCAGTTACTCTGAGAACACTGAAGCTTTCTTT.

This clonotype rates as medium-sized. The rearrangement joins TRBV7-2 to TRBJ2-5; D assignment may be TRBD1 or TRBD2 (5 bases each). Looked up from germline, CDR1 is SGHTA and CDR2 is FQGNSA. V gave up 0 bases and J gave up 3 bases, with 11 bases separating them. This CDR3 region has 15 residues. Written as DNA, the CDR3 is TGTGCCAGCAGCTTAGCGAGGGGCAGAAAAGAGACCCAGTACTTC. Its protein is CASSLARGRKETQYF.

This clonotype was seen at least ten times. The CDR3 DNA is TGTGCCAGCAGCTTAGTTACACCAGATACGCAGTATTTT. It is translated as CASSLVTPDTQYF. The chain uses TRBV7-2 and TRBJ2-3, with D unclear. V was shortened by 1 base and J by 4 bases, with 6 bases between the two germline ends. The V gene's germline CDR1 is SGHTA and CDR2 FQGNSA. The CDR3 runs 13 residues.

This clonotype is medium-sized. J is TRBJ1-1 and V is TRBV7-2; 10 bases fit TRBD1. J was trimmed by 9 bases and V by 1 base; bases with no gene match: 8. This CDR3 is 15 amino acids long. Germline CDR1 reads SGHTA; CDR2 reads FQGNSA. Here the CDR3 reads CASSLVKGDRGKAFF. CDR3 DNA: TGTGCCAGCAGCTTAGTTAAGGGGGACAGGGGAAAAGCTTTCTTT.

The genes are TRBV6-5 and TRBJ1-5, with TRBD1 matching over 9 bases. V lost 5 bases and J lost 0; bases outside the gene matches: 2. From germline, CDR1 is MNHEY and CDR2 SVGAGI. This CDR3 contains 15 residues. CDR3 coding DNA: TGTGCCAGCAGTCGGACAGGGGATAGCAATCAGCCCCAGCATTTT. This gives the protein CASSRTGDSNQPQHF.

The V gene is TRBV7-2, the J gene TRBJ2-7; D perhaps matches TRBD1 (6 bases). The CDR3 has 13 residues. CDR1 SGHTA and CDR2 FQGNSA come from the germline V gene. V lost 6 bases to trimming and J lost 2 bases, with 11 bases between them. CDR3 nucleotides: TGTGCCAGCAGATACAGGGAAACCTACGAGCAGTACTTC. Its translation is CASRYRETYEQYF.

This clonotype was recorded at least ten times. In DNA form, the CDR3 reads TGTGCCACCTCGACAGGGAAGTCCTACGAGCAGTACTTC. It yields the protein CATSTGKSYEQYF. The V call is TRBV7-6, the J call TRBJ2-7; 7 nucleotides align to TRBD1. V was pared by 10 bases and J by 1 base, with 7 bases of the junction left unmatched. The CDR3 spans 13 residues. Germline V gives CDR1 SGHVS, CDR2 FNYEAQ.

The chain has TRBV4-2 and TRBJ2-5; no definite D call. This CDR3 is built from 14 residues. Germline-derived CDR1 and CDR2 are LGHNA and YNFKEQ. The V end lost 0 bases, the J end lost 2 bases, and 7 bases lay between the germline ends. CDR3 DNA: TGTGCCAGCAGCCAAGATATAAAACAAGAGACCCAGTACTTC. Amino acids: CASSQDIKQETQYF.

This clonotype was detected ten times or more. V gene TRBV4-2 combines with J gene TRBJ2-7, with 8 bases matching TRBD2. The CDR3 contains 18 residues. Losses at the gene ends were 1 base for V and 5 bases for J; bases not matched to a gene: 16. Looked up from germline, CDR1 is LGHNA and CDR2 is YNFKEQ. The CDR3 here is CASSQVQGRVSGSNEQYF. The CDR3 DNA reads as TGTGCCAGCAGCCAAGTCCAGGGGCGAGTCAGCGGGAGCAACGAGCAGTACTTC.

This clonotype is judged medium-sized. It is unclear where the CDR3 begins or ends on the DNA, so no DNA is shown, and the CDR3 is as TCRdb lists it. V and J are TRBV7-9 and TRBJ2-3; the table's D call, TRBD2, has no DNA check behind it. The CDR3 has 15 amino acids, counting both end residues. Germline values: CDR1 SEHNR, CDR2 FQNEAQ (reference sequence). The CDR3 region is CASSAVAGGSSPPYF.